The TCR beta chain described here comes from a study of blood T cell repertoires in COVID-19. On the study more broadly: Spain, Italy and the United States supplied samples that represented acute and convalescent COVID-19. The cDNA or gDNA used as material had been derived from T cells, B-cell-depleted T cells, or PBMCs.

Authors' analysis steps: Estimation of nucleated cell counts was performed using reference gene primer amplification. Some clones are missing from TCRdb's copy, which holds only in-frame ones; the method was immunoSEQ multiplex PCR. From that table come the V and J calls and clone size; the DNA was used to work out D and trimming. The repertoire holds more than 70,000 clones, about four fifths seen once, with nearly 5% in the top ten. CDR3 size: 14 residues. CDR1 is SGHTA, CDR2 FQGNSA, per germline. J lost 6 bases, V lost 4 bases, and 6 bases had no gene match. A few counts support this clone. The source of this sequence is a woman older than 75 with active or convalescent COVID-19. The material sequenced was peripheral blood. This chain uses TRBV7-2 with TRBJ2-4; 7 nucleotides agree with TRBD1. The CDR3 nucleotides are TGTGCCAGCAGCTCACCGGGACAGCCAAACATTCAGTACTTC. This sequence encodes CASSSPGQPNIQYF.